This T cell receptor beta chain was recovered during a study of T cell repertoires in cytomegalovirus infection. Findings of the study overall: In two of eight donors, the top clonotype was HLA-C-restricted CMV-specific.

Note on this clonotype: Antigen specificity is unknown.

The germline CDR1 and CDR2 sequences are MDHEN and SYDVKM. The CDR3 is made up of 12 amino acids. The V and J ends lost 6 bases and 8 bases respectively, with 13 bases between them. TCRdb re-analysed the reads in MiXCR, keeping a single row per CDR3 protein. The sample has about 37,000 distinct CDR3 sequences; approximately 52% are singletons. The material sequenced was CD8+ T cells from cultured PBMCs, taken from culture after CMV antigen stimulation. This chain joins TRBV28 and TRBJ1-2; tentatively, D is TRBD1 (6 bases). The clonotype originates from a human donor in good health (CMV status not recorded). Some clones in this sample may be carry-over from other donors' samples. CDR3 sequence: CASRRGGGGYTF. In DNA form, the CDR3 reads TGTGCCAGCAGAAGAGGAGGGGGAGGCTACACCTTC.